This T cell receptor (beta chain) was documented in a study of cytotoxic CD8 clonotypes in ibrutinib-treated CLL. Some clones are missing from TCRdb's copy, which holds only in-frame ones; the method was immunoSEQ multiplex PCR. The profile shows a few hundred thousand clones, around three quarters of them singletons. This CDR3 comprises 15 residues. V lost 3 bases, J lost 3 bases, and 8 bases stayed unmatched. The germline V gene has CDR1 MNHNS and CDR2 SASEGT. This clonotype originated in a human donor with chronic lymphocytic leukemia. The chain couples TRBV6-1 to TRBJ2-7, with 7 bases fitting TRBD2. The sample here was PBMCs, taken after 24 months of ibrutinib treatment. CDR3 region: CASSESLAAFYEQYF. CDR3 sequence (DNA): TGTGCCAGCAGTGAGTCGCTAGCGGCTTTCTACGAGCAGTACTTC.